A single sample gave rise to the 27 T cell receptor beta chains below, sequenced in a study of blood T cell repertoires in COVID-19. Using immunoSEQ multiplex PCR, the repertoire was profiled, and TCRdb retains in-frame clones only, with some absent. The sample has roughly 300,000 clones; roughly nine tenths are singletons. Source material: peripheral blood. All receptors derive from a woman aged 30 to 39 with COVID-19, enrolled during active disease.

CDR3 sequence reads: CASSQEVPGGINYNEQFF. In DNA, the CDR3 is TGTGCCAGCAGCCAAGAAGTACCCGGGGGGATTAATTACAATGAGCAGTTCTTC. This rearrangement joins TRBV3-1 (or the pseudogene TRBV3-2) to TRBJ2-1; 7 nucleotides match TRBD2. With V trimmed by 0 bases and J by 4 bases, 12 bases remained unmatched. The CDR3 consists of 18 residues. The germline V gene encodes CDR1 LGHDT and CDR2 YNNKEL (reference sequence).

V is TRBV7-9 and J is TRBJ2-1, with TRBD2 matching 7 bases. Looked up from germline, CDR1 is SEHNR and CDR2 is FQNEAQ (reference sequence). The CDR3 is 13 residues long. V shed 6 bases, J shed 8 bases, and the junction held 7 bases outside the gene matches. The CDR3 loop reads CASRYPGGDEQFF. For the CDR3, the DNA is TGTGCCAGCAGGTACCCGGGAGGTGATGAGCAGTTCTTC.

J is TRBJ1-3 and V is TRBV5-4, with TRBD1 matching 8 bases. After removal of 3 bases from V and 2 bases from J, the junction contained 4 bases not matched to a gene. This CDR3 contains 15 residues. Germline V lookup: CDR1 SGHNT, CDR2 YYREEE (reference sequence). This CDR3 reads CASSSGGQAGNTIYF. CDR3 DNA: TGTGCCAGCAGCTCAGGGGGACAGGCTGGAAACACCATATATTTT.

The rearrangement links TRBV18 to TRBJ2-7; D perhaps matches TRBD1 (6 bases). The ends were cut back, 4 bases at V and 7 bases at J, with 20 bases in the middle. This CDR3 comprises 15 residues. The germline V gene encodes CDR1 KGHSH and CDR2 LQKENI. This CDR3 reads CASSQTGRQVGEQYF. CDR3 sequence (DNA): TGTGCCAGCTCACAAACGGGGCGACAGGTTGGGGAGCAGTACTTC.

The CDR3 coding sequence is TGTGCCAGCAGTCCACTCGAAAAACTGTTTTTT. This codes for CASSPLEKLFF. This chain uses TRBV28 with TRBJ1-4; D uncertain. The CDR3 has 11 amino acids. From germline, CDR1 is MDHEN and CDR2 SYDVKM. With 5 bases removed from V and 8 bases from J, the gap between germline ends came to 6 bases. Based on the CDR3 plus reference TRBV28 and TRBJ1-4, the full variable domain is DVKVTQSSRYLVKRTGEKVFLECVQDMDHENMFWYRQDPGLGLRLIYFSYDVKMKEKGDIPEGYSVSREKKERFSLILESASTNQTSMYLCASSPLEKLFFGSGTQLSVL.

About this clone: This sample also contains other DNA sequences that code for the same CDR3. The J gene is TRBJ2-7, the V gene TRBV12-3 or TRBV12-4; TRBD2 is a possible D gene (5 bases). This CDR3 contains 12 residues. Trimming stripped 2 bases from V and 6 bases from J, with 8 bases between. CDR3 coding DNA: TGTGCCAGCAGTTTAAGGAGGCGCGAGCAGTACTTC. Protein sequence: CASSLRRREQYF.

This rearrangement joins TRBV5-6 to TRBJ2-7; 13 bases line up with TRBD2. Unmatched junction bases numbered 8, after V lost 4 bases and J lost 4 bases. Per germline, CDR1 SGHDT and CDR2 YYEEEE. The CDR3 covers 16 residues. The CDR3 bases are TGTGCCAGCAGCGCCCGACTAGCGGGGGGCTCTTACGAGCAGTACTTC. Protein sequence: CASSARLAGGSYEQYF.

This clone appeared a few times. The chain has TRBV27 and TRBJ1-2, with a tentative D call TRBD1 (6 bases). This CDR3 spans 13 amino acids. Trimming took 2 bases from V and 9 from J, leaving 13 bases between them. CDR1 and CDR2 from the germline V gene are MNHEY and SMNVEV (reference sequence). CDR3 DNA: TGTGCCAGCAGTTTAAGGGGGGGGCCTCGCTACACCTTC. Its protein is CASSLRGGPRYTF.

The rearrangement links TRBV13 to TRBJ2-2; D is ambiguous. This CDR3 contains 12 residues. Germline V CDR1 and CDR2: PRHDT, FYEKMQ (reference sequence). V lost 4 bases to trimming and J lost 2 bases, with 2 bases between them. The CDR3 coding sequence is TGTGCCAGCAGCTCTAACACCGGGGAGCTGTTTTTT. Protein: CASSSNTGELFF.

The rearrangement links TRBV2 to TRBJ1-5; 7 nucleotides agree with TRBD1. Germline CDR1 SNHLY, CDR2 FYNNEI. This CDR3 has 15 amino acids. V was clipped by 7 bases and J by 7 bases; unmatched bases: 13. CDR3 sequence reads: CASTALDRVGQPQHF. CDR3 bases: TGTGCCAGCACCGCGCTAGACAGGGTAGGGCAGCCCCAGCATTTT.

The chain combines TRBV11-2 with TRBJ1-4; TRBD1 matches at 7 bases. The CDR3 totals 14 residues. Germline trimming cut 2 bases from V and 9 bases from J; bases unmatched to any gene: 6. Germline V gives CDR1 SGHAT, CDR2 FQNNGV. CDR3 DNA sequence: TGTGCCAGCAGCTTAAACCGACAGGGCAAAAAACTGTTTTTT. It specifies CASSLNRQGKKLFF.

CDR3 sequence reads: CASSLEGWGQGEKLFF. In nucleotides, the CDR3 is TGTGCCAGCAGCTTAGAAGGATGGGGGCAGGGTGAAAAACTGTTTTTT. The genes are TRBV7-9 and TRBJ1-4; maybe TRBD1 (6 bases). The CDR3 has 16 amino acids. With 1 base removed from V and 7 bases from J, the gap between germline ends came to 16 bases. The germline V gene has CDR1 SEHNR and CDR2 FQNEAQ (reference sequence).

V gene TRBV30 combines with J gene TRBJ1-5, with a tentative D call TRBD1 (6 bases). The CDR3 is made up of 14 amino acids. The germline V and J ends were trimmed by 2 bases and 3 bases, with 11 bases remaining between them. Germline CDR1 GTSNPN, CDR2 SVGIG (reference sequence). The CDR3 spells CAWSNGQPNQPQHF. CDR3 DNA sequence: TGTGCCTGGAGTAATGGACAGCCCAATCAGCCCCAGCATTTT.

The chain is built from TRBV7-2 and TRBJ2-7, with 10 bases fitting TRBD2. Losses at the gene ends were 5 bases for V and 1 base for J; bases not matched to a gene: 14. The CDR3 is 18 amino acids. From germline, CDR1 is SGHTA and CDR2 FQGNSA. The CDR3 region is CASSPLWSSGGPSYEQYF. DNA for the CDR3: TGTGCCAGCAGCCCCCTTTGGAGTAGCGGGGGGCCGTCCTACGAGCAGTACTTC.

The chain combines TRBV7-2 with TRBJ2-3, with TRBD1 matching 7 bases. The germline gives CDR1 SGHTA, CDR2 FQGNSA. CDR3 length equals 15 residues. V gave up 5 bases and J gave up 0 bases; unmatched junction bases: 5. CDR3 DNA sequence: TGTGCCAGCAGCCCACAGGGGCACAGCACAGATACGCAGTATTTT. It encodes CASSPQGHSTDTQYF.

The chain uses TRBV5-1 and TRBJ1-4; no firm D call. The V and J ends lost 0 bases and 8 bases respectively, with 17 bases between them. Germline-derived CDR1 and CDR2 are SGHRS and YFSETQ. The CDR3 loop spans 16 amino acids. The CDR3 DNA follows: TGCGCCAGCAGCTTGGTGGCAGGCTCGGTTAGGGAAAAACTGTTTTTT. Protein product: CASSLVAGSVREKLFF.

V gene TRBV5-6 combines with J gene TRBJ2-1, with D unclear. The CDR3 loop spans 14 amino acids. V shed 2 bases and J shed 5 bases, with 11 bases lying between them. CDR1 is SGHDT and CDR2 is YYEEEE in the germline V gene. The CDR3 DNA follows: TGTGCCAGCAGCTTTTTCGACCGGGACAATGAGCAGTTCTTC. This translates into CASSFFDRDNEQFF.

This chain joins TRBV9 and TRBJ1-2, with D uncertain. The CDR3 runs 12 residues. Trimming cost V 2 bases and J 7 bases, with 9 bases left between them. The germline CDR1 and CDR2 sequences are SGDLS and YYNGEE. The CDR3 DNA reads TGTGCCAGCAGCGTCATGGCAGGTGGCTACACCTTC. Amino acid sequence: CASSVMAGGYTF.

In this sample, this clone turned up once. The chain carries TRBV7-8 and TRBJ1-6; weak D call: TRBD1 (6 bases). Per germline, CDR1 SGHVS and CDR2 FQNEAQ. The CDR3 is made up of 16 amino acids. Trimming stripped 2 bases from V and 6 bases from J, with 14 bases between. CDR3 in amino acids: CASSLTVGQINSPLHF. CDR3 sequence (DNA): TGTGCCAGCAGCTTAACAGTCGGACAGATTAATTCACCCCTCCACTTT.

V and J are TRBV7-9 and TRBJ1-5; D perhaps matches TRBD1 (6 bases). CDR1 and CDR2 (germline): SEHNR, FQNEAQ (reference sequence). Trimming removed 5 bases at V and 0 bases at J, with 17 bases between. There are 17 residues in the CDR3. In DNA, the CDR3 is TGTGCCAGCAGCCCAAAGGGACACCTCGATAGCAATCAGCCCCAGCATTTT. It is translated as CASSPKGHLDSNQPQHF.

V usage is TRBV5-6 and J usage is TRBJ2-5; the match to TRBD1 covers 7 bases. The CDR3 length is 13 residues. The germline V gene encodes CDR1 SGHDT and CDR2 YYEEEE. Trimming removed 4 bases from V and 4 bases from J; junction bases left unmatched: 4. Here the CDR3 DNA reads TGTGCCAGCAGCCAAGGGGGCAGAGAGACCCAGTACTTC. Amino acids: CASSQGGRETQYF.

The genes are TRBV29-1 and TRBJ2-5, with 10 positions matching TRBD2. After removal of 5 bases from V and 3 bases from J, the junction contained 3 bases not matched to a gene. The V gene's germline CDR1 is SQVTM and CDR2 ANQGSEA. The CDR3 totals 13 residues. Here the CDR3 DNA reads TGCAGCGTTCGAGCGGGGGGGGAAGAGACCCAGTACTTC. It codes for CSVRAGGEETQYF.

The V call is TRBV6-5, the J call TRBJ1-4; tentatively, D is TRBD1 (5 bases). Trimming pared 7 bases from V and 5 bases from J, leaving 8 bases between. Per germline, CDR1 MNHEY and CDR2 SVGAGI. The CDR3 has 12 amino acids. CDR3 sequence (DNA): TGTGCCAGCACCCGGGGGAATGAAAAACTGTTTTTT. Protein product: CASTRGNEKLFF.

The V and J genes are TRBV6-5 and TRBJ1-4; 8 nucleotides align to TRBD1. This CDR3 has 15 residues. From germline, CDR1 is MNHEY and CDR2 SVGAGI. V lost 4 bases, J lost 7 bases, and 8 bases stayed unmatched. DNA of the CDR3: TGTGCCAGCAGTTGGACAGGGCTCGGGGTTGAAAAACTGTTTTTT. Encoded protein: CASSWTGLGVEKLFF.

The chain is built from TRBV11-2 and TRBJ2-1; 7 bases agree with TRBD1. CDR1 is SGHAT, CDR2 FQNNGV, per germline. The CDR3 loop spans 12 amino acids. Trimming removed 7 bases from V and 7 bases from J; junction bases left unmatched: 4. Written as DNA, the CDR3 is TGTGCCAGCAACAGGGGCGATAATGAGCAGTTCTTC. Translated, it gives CASNRGDNEQFF.

V usage is TRBV6-5 and J usage is TRBJ2-7; the D gene is possibly TRBD1 (6 bases). V was pared by 6 bases and J by 2 bases, with 17 bases between. Germline loops: CDR1 MNHEY, CDR2 SVGAGI. This CDR3 is built from 15 residues. CDR3 region: CASSYLGTFPYEQYF. DNA of the CDR3: TGTGCCAGCAGCTACCTTGGGACATTCCCCTACGAGCAGTACTTC.

The chain recombines TRBV27 with TRBJ1-5; TRBD1 might be the D (6 bases). Germline lookup yields CDR1 MNHEY and CDR2 SMNVEV (reference sequence). The V and J ends lost 4 bases and 4 bases respectively, with 14 bases between them. This CDR3 is 15 amino acids long. CDR3 sequence reads: CASSWSGGQNQPQHF. CDR3 coding DNA: TGTGCCAGCAGTTGGTCCGGCGGACAGAATCAGCCCCAGCATTTT.